The 3 T cell receptor beta chains below all came from one sample that was sequenced in a study of T cell repertoires in cytomegalovirus infection. A single record per CDR3 protein comes from TCRdb applying MiXCR to the reads. The sample yields some 500,000 distinct CDR3 sequences, about 33% seen once. These TCRs' antigens remain unknown. This material consisted of cultured PBMCs, taken from culture after CMV antigen stimulation. The receptor source for this set is a human donor in good health (CMV status not recorded). Some clones in this sample may be carry-over from other donors' samples.

The chain couples TRBV10-3 to TRBJ2-1, with D maybe TRBD2 (6 bases). V lost 8 bases and J lost 8, with 10 bases in between. CDR1 ENHRY and CDR2 SYGVKD come from the germline V gene. The CDR3 has 11 amino acids. In nucleotides, the CDR3 is TGTGCCATCCGGAGGGGCGATGAGCAGTTCTTC. This encodes CAIRRGDEQFF.

This rearrangement joins TRBV6-6 to TRBJ1-6, with 8 positions matching TRBD1. This CDR3 has 16 amino acids. The germline V gene has CDR1 MNHNY and CDR2 SVGAGI (reference sequence). The V segment lost 2 bases and the J segment 9 bases; nucleotides outside the gene matches: 9. CDR3: CASSYRTGNEGSPLHF. CDR3 DNA: TGTGCCAGCAGTTACCGGACAGGGAACGAGGGTTCACCCCTCCACTTT.

V is TRBV19 and J is TRBJ2-3; TRBD1 matches at 9 bases. The CDR3 sequence is 16 residues long. Germline lookup yields CDR1 LNHDA and CDR2 SQIVND (reference sequence). V shed 7 bases, J shed 4 bases, and the junction held 12 bases outside the gene matches. As DNA, the CDR3 is TGTGCCAGTAAAAGAGGGGACAGGGTGGTTGCAGATACGCAGTATTTT. As protein: CASKRGDRVVADTQYF.